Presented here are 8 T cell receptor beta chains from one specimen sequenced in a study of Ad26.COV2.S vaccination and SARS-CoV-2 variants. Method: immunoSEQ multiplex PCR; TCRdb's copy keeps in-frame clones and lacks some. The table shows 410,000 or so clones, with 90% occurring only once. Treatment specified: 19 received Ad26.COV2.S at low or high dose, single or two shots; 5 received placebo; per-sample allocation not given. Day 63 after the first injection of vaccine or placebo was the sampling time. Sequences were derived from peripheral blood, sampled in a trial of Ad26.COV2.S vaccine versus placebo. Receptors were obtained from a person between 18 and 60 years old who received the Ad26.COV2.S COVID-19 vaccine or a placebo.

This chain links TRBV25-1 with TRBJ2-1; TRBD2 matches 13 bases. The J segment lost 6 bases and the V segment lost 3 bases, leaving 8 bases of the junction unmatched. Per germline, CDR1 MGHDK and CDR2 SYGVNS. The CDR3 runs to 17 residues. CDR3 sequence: CASSEGGTSGNLNEQFF. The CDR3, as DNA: TGTGCCAGCAGTGAGGGCGGGACTAGCGGGAATCTCAATGAGCAGTTCTTC. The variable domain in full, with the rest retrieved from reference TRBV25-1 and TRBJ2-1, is EADIYQTPRYLVIGTGKKITLECSQTMGHDKMYWYQQDPGMELHLIHYSYGVNSTEKGDLSSESTVSRIRTEHFPLTLESARPSHTSQYLCASSEGGTSGNLNEQFFGPGTRLTVL.

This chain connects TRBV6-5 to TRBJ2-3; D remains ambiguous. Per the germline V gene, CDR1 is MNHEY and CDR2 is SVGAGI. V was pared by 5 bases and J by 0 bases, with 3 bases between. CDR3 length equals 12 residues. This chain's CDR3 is CASSQSTDTQYF. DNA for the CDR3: TGTGCCAGCAGTCAGAGCACAGATACGCAGTATTTT.

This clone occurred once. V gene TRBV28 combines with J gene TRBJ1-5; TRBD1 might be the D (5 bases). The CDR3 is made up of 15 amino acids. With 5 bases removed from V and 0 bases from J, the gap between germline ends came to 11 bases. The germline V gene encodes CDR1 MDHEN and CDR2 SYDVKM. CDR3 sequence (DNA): TGTGCCAGCAGTCCGGGGGAGAATAGCAATCAGCCCCAGCATTTT. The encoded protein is CASSPGENSNQPQHF. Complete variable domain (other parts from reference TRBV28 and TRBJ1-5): DVKVTQSSRYLVKRTGEKVFLECVQDMDHENMFWYRQDPGLGLRLIYFSYDVKMKEKGDIPEGYSVSREKKERFSLILESASTNQTSMYLCASSPGENSNQPQHFGDGTRLSIL.

This CDR3 is CASGSPYEQYF. The DNA for the CDR3 is TGTGCTAGTGGTTCCCCCTACGAGCAGTACTTC. J is TRBJ2-7 and V is TRBV12-5; no reliable D call. V shed 4 bases and J shed 2 bases, with 3 bases lying between them. The CDR3 runs 11 residues. Germline V gene data show CDR1 as LGHNT and CDR2 as FRNRAP. The full variable domain, rest sourced from reference TRBV12-5 and TRBJ2-7, is DARVTQTPRHKVTEMGQEVTMRCQPILGHNTVFWYRQTMMQGLELLAYFRNRAPLDDSGMPKDRFSAEMPDATLATLKIQPSEPRDSAVYFCASGSPYEQYFGPGTRLTVT.

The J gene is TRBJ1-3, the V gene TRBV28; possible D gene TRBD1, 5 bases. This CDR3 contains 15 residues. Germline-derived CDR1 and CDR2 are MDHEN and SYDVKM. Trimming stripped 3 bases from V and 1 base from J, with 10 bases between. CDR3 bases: TGTGCCAGCAGTTTTCGGGGGTTTTCTGGAAACACCATATATTTT. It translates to CASSFRGFSGNTIYF.

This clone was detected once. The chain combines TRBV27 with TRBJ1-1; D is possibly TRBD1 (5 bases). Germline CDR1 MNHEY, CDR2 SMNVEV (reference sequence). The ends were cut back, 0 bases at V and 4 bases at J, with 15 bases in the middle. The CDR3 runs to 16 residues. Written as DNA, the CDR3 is TGTGCCAGCAGTTTATCGATGGGGGGGATCGGCACTGAAGCTTTCTTT. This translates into CASSLSMGGIGTEAFF.

In nucleotides, the CDR3 is TGTGCCAGCAGCCAGGTGGCTAGCGGGAGCTACGAGCAGTACTTC. Its protein is CASSQVASGSYEQYF. The chain combines TRBV7-3 with TRBJ2-7, with 10 bases matching TRBD2. Germline V CDR1 and CDR2: SGHTA, FQGTGA. The CDR3 is 15 residues long. The ends lost 5 bases at V and 3 bases at J; junction bases unmatched: 7.

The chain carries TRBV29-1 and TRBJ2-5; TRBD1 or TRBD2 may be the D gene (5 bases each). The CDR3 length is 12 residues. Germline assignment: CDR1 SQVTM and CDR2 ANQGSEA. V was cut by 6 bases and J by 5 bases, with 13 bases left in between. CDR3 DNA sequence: TGCAGCGTAACTAGAGGGACGGAGACCCAGTACTTC. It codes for CSVTRGTETQYF.